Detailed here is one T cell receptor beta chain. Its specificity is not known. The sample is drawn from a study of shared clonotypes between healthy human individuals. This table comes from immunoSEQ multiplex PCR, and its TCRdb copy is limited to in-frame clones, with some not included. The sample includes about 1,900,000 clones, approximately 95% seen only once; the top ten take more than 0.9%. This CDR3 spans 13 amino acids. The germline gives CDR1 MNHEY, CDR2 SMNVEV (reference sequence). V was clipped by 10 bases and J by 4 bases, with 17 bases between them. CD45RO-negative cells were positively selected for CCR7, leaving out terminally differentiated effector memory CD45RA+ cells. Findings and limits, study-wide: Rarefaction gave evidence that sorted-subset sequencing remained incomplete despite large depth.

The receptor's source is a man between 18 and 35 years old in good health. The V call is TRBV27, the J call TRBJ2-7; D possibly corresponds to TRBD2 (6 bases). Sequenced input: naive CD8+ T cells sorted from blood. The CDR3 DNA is TGTGCCACCCGGGGACTGGCCCTTTACGAGCAGTACTTC. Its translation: CATRGLALYEQYF.